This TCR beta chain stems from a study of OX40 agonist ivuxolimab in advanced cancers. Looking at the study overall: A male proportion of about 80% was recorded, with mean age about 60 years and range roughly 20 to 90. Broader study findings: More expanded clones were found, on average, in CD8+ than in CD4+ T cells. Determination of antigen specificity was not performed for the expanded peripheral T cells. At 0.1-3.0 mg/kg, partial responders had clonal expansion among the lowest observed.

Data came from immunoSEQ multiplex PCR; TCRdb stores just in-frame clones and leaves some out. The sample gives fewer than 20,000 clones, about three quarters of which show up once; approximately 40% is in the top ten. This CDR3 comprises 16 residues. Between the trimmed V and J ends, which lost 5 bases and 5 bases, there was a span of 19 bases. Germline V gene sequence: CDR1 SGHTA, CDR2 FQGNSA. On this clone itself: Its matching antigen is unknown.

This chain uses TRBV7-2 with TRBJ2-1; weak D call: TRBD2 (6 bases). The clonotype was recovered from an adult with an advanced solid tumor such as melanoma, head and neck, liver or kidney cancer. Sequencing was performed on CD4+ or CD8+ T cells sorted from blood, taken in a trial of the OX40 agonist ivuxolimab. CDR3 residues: CASSLNPLGGDNEQFF. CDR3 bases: TGTGCCAGCAGCCTAAACCCCCTTGGAGGGGACAATGAGCAGTTCTTC.